Reported below is one TCR beta chain. Source study methods: Amplification with reference gene primers provided the estimates of nucleated cell counts. The assay was immunoSEQ multiplex PCR, and TCRdb's table has in-frame clones only and misses some. The V and J calls and clone size are taken from that table; D and trimming were inferred from the DNA. Of 55,000 or so clones detected, 80% to 85% appear once; the ten largest clones hold roughly a fifth. Seattle researchers signed up patients amid active infection and tracked them longitudinally. This record belongs to a study of blood T cell repertoires in COVID-19. As for the study in general: COVID-19 samples collected from the United States, Italy and Spain covered acute and convalescent phases. Sample material is recorded as cDNA or gDNA derived from T cells, B-cell-depleted T cells, or PBMCs.

The V gene's germline CDR1 is SNHLY and CDR2 FYNNEI. This CDR3 is 17 amino acids long. The J segment lost 2 bases and the V segment lost 10 bases, leaving 14 bases of the junction unmatched. This TCR derives from a young man with COVID-19, enrolled during active disease. The sample consisted of peripheral blood. The genes are TRBV2 and TRBJ1-5; 10 bases align to TRBD1. In DNA, the CDR3 is TGTGCCAAATTACTGGACAGGGGGGAGATTTGCAATCAGCCCCAGCATTTT. As protein: CAKLLDRGEICNQPQHF.